The entry that follows covers one T cell receptor (beta chain) sequence. Its target is not known. CDR1 and CDR2 from the germline V gene are SGHTA and FQGNSA. There are 16 residues in the CDR3. Trimming cost V 5 bases and J 0 bases, with 15 bases left between them. The sample is drawn from a study of human T cells and chemical hapten exposure. Turning to the study itself: 0.01% DPC was applied to the upper back in patch tests, which were read at 6 days. Women made up most patients, who had alopecia areata, totalis or universalis.

TCRdb reprocessed the RACE reads with MiXCR, giving one entry per CDR3 protein. The data show about 84,000 distinct CDR3 sequences, with about 10% seen just once and around 5% held by the top ten. The sample's time point: patch test 2, 6 weeks after DPC sensitization. The treatment denotes: therapeutic diphenylcyclopropenone sensitization with weekly scalp DPC. Alopecia patients between 18 and 70 years old and suitable for DPC were used as donors. Whole-study results and caveats: Correlating positively with patch test score were the PT1 expanded TCR counts.

The chain combines TRBV7-2 with TRBJ2-3; D possibly corresponds to TRBD1 (5 bases). This specimen consisted of whole blood, obtained in connection with sensitization to the hapten diphenylcyclopropenone (DPC). The TCR comes from a woman aged 50 to 60 with alopecia areata. Some clones in this sample may be carry-over from other donors' samples. The CDR3 spells CASSRDSQLSTDTQYF. The CDR3 DNA reads as TGTGCCAGCAGCAGAGACAGCCAGCTTAGCACAGATACGCAGTATTTT.